This T cell receptor (beta chain) was captured in a study of Ad26.COV2.S vaccination and SARS-CoV-2 variants. Method: immunoSEQ multiplex PCR; TCRdb's copy keeps in-frame clones and lacks some. The sample consists of 380,000 or so clones, 75% to 90% of them appearing once. Germline trimming cut 6 bases from V and 11 bases from J; bases unmatched to any gene: 9. Germline V CDR1 and CDR2: SEHNR, FQNEAQ (reference sequence). There are 12 residues in the CDR3. Whole-study results and caveats: Vaccine and placebo recipients had similar non-spike TCR breadth. Those who received the vaccine showed greater spike-specific TCR breadth than those given placebo.

As to treatment: some 20 received Ad26.COV2.S at low or high dose, single or two shots; several received placebo; per-sample allocation not given. Sampling happened 63 days after the first vaccine or placebo injection. This Boston cohort included adults aged 18-55 years. A few counts support this clone. Its target is not known. The TCR was taken from a person between 18 and 59 years old who received the Ad26.COV2.S COVID-19 vaccine or a placebo. This chain links TRBV7-9 with TRBJ1-2; TRBD1 agrees at 7 bases. Sequenced material: peripheral blood, taken in a trial of Ad26.COV2.S vaccine versus placebo. The CDR3 region is CASSSQGLGYTF. In DNA form, the CDR3 reads TGTGCCAGCAGTTCACAGGGGTTAGGTTACACCTTC.